Listed below are T cell receptor beta chains from one sample, sequenced in a study of T cell repertoires in cytomegalovirus infection. No antigens are known for them. TCRdb passed the reads through MiXCR, listing each CDR3 protein once. Among 550,000 to 850,000 distinct CDR3 sequences, roughly a third were seen once, and the ten largest hold over 15%. The sample consisted of cultured PBMCs, taken from culture after CMV antigen stimulation. All receptors come from a human donor in good health (CMV status not recorded). Some clones in this sample may be carry-over from other donors' samples. Both conserved end residues are part of each CDR3. Fields, in order: J gene, D gene, V gene, clone size, CDR3 DNA, CDR3 protein. A D gene is named only where the DNA matches it firmly. For some rows the clone size is stated as once, few or many, or as a class when expanded; others skip it.

TRBJ1-1 | . | TRBV4-1 | few | TGCGCCAGCAGCCGCCAGAACTGGGACACTGAAGCTTTCTTT | CASSRQNWDTEAFF
TRBJ1-1 | TRBD1 | TRBV4-1 | . | TGCGCCAGCAGCCAAGGTCAGGGGGGGTGGGCGGAAGCTTTCTTT | CASSQGQGGWAEAFF
TRBJ2-3 | . | TRBV28 | . | TGTGCCAGCAGCCCAGGACTGGGTGTCGTAGATACGCAGTATTTT | CASSPGLGVVDTQYF
TRBJ1-6 | TRBD1 | TRBV19 | few | TGTGCCAGTAGTATGCGGACAGGGGATCAATCACCCCTCCACTTT | CASSMRTGDQSPLHF
TRBJ1-4 | TRBD1 | TRBV28 | once | TGTGCCAGCAGTTCCCCGGGACAGGGGAGTGAAAAACTGTTTTTT | CASSSPGQGSEKLFF
TRBJ2-7 | . | TRBV10-2 | . | TGCGCCAGCAGTGATCTTAGCGGACGCTCCTACGAGCAGTACTTC | CASSDLSGRSYEQYF
TRBJ2-2 | . | TRBV7-2 | few | TGTGCCAGCAGCTTAAGTAGGGAGGTCGGGGAGCTGTTTTTT | CASSLSREVGELFF
TRBJ2-2 | . | TRBV29-1 | few | TGCAGCGTTGAGGCGGTGAACACCGGGGAGCTGTTTTTT | CSVEAVNTGELFF
TRBJ2-3 | TRBD2 | TRBV7-9 | once | TGTGCCAGCACCCTGGGAGGGGACTACACAGATACGCAGTATTTT | CASTLGGDYTDTQYF
TRBJ2-3 | . | TRBV20-1 | . | TGCAGTGCTAGTGACGGGGGCTACACAGATACGCAGTATTTT | CSASDGGYTDTQYF
TRBJ1-2 | TRBD1 | TRBV7-8 | . | TGTGCCAGCAGCTTCTACAGGGGAGTAGGGCTTAACTATGGCTACACCTTC | CASSFYRGVGLNYGYTF
TRBJ2-3 | TRBD2 | TRBV15 | few | TGTGCCACCAGCCCTTTCCTTGGGGGAGGGGCAGATACGCAGTATTTT | CATSPFLGGGADTQYF
TRBJ2-5 | TRBD2 | TRBV7-9 | many | TGTGCCAGCACCACGGCGGCGGGAGGGGAGGAGACCCAGTACTTC | CASTTAAGGEETQYF
TRBJ2-5 | . | TRBV2 | . | TGTGCCAGCGAGGACTTCTTAGAGACCCAGTACTTC | CASEDFLETQYF
TRBJ2-7 | . | TRBV5-1 | . | TGCGCCAGCCGACGGGACCAAAGCTCCTACGAGCAGTACTTC | CASRRDQSSYEQYF
TRBJ2-3 | TRBD2 | TRBV7-3 | . | TGTGCCGGCCAGGCGGCGGGGGGGCTCGAGACAGATACGCAGTATTTT | CAGQAAGGLETDTQYF
TRBJ2-2 | TRBD2 | TRBV27 | . | TGTGCCAGCAGTTTTGGAGCTAGCGGCCACACCGGGGAGCTGTTTTTT | CASSFGASGHTGELFF
TRBJ2-7 | . | TRBV6-2/TRBV6-3 | once | TGTGCCAGCAGTTACATCCGTGAGGGCGAGCAGTACTTC | CASSYIREGEQYF
TRBJ2-1 | . | TRBV5-5 | few | TGTGCCAGCAGCTTGGGAGTCTACCCGGATGAGCAGTTCTTC | CASSLGVYPDEQFF
TRBJ2-1 | . | TRBV20-1 | once | TGCAGTGCTAGCCGGAGGGTCTACAATGAGCAGTTCTTC | CSASRRVYNEQFF
TRBJ1-5 | . | TRBV7-2 | many | TGTGCCAGCAGCTTAGGAGTCGCGGGCAATCAGCCCCAGCATTTT | CASSLGVAGNQPQHF
TRBJ1-5 | . | TRBV7-2 | . | TGTGCCAGCAGCTTAGGACTTATTCAGCCCCAGCATTTT | CASSLGLIQPQHF
TRBJ2-1 | TRBD1 | TRBV7-8 | many | TGTGCCAGCAGCTACCGGGACAGGGTGGGCGAGCAGTTCTTC | CASSYRDRVGEQFF
TRBJ2-1 | . | TRBV7-2 | . | TGTGCCAGCAGCTCCCCTAGAAGGGAGCAGTTCTTC | CASSSPRREQFF
TRBJ2-6 | . | TRBV6-6 | . | TGTGCCAGCAGTTCCGCCGGGTCTTATGCTGGGGCCAACGTCCTGACTTTC | CASSSAGSYAGANVLTF
TRBJ2-2 | . | TRBV6-6 | few | TGTGCCGTGGGGCGGGGCGCCGGGGAGCTGTTTTTT | CAVGRGAGELFF
TRBJ1-1 | . | TRBV6-6 | . | TGTGCCAGCAGTCAAATACTTCAGGGCCTTATTGTGAACACTGAAGCTTTCTTT | CASSQILQGLIVNTEAFF
TRBJ2-1 | TRBD2 | TRBV20-1 | . | TGCAGTGCCGGGACTAGTTTTCTCTACAATGAGCAGTTCTTC | CSAGTSFLYNEQFF
TRBJ2-5 | . | TRBV7-6 | few | TGTGCCAGCAGTTCCGCCGTGCAGATGGAGACCCAGTACTTC | CASSSAVQMETQYF
TRBJ1-2 | . | TRBV20-1 | . | TGCAGTGCTGAAAGGGGGGACTCAGGATGGGGCTACACCTTC | CSAERGDSGWGYTF
TRBJ2-1 | TRBD2 | TRBV6-5 | once | TGTGCCAGCAGGCGGGGGGGCATCTACAATGAGCAGTTCTTC | CASRRGGIYNEQFF
TRBJ2-7 | . | TRBV20-1 | few | TGCAGTGCTAGGGTTACGGGGCGGTTTTACGAGCAGTACTTC | CSARVTGRFYEQYF
TRBJ1-5 | . | TRBV6-1 | few | TGTGCCAGCAGTGAAGCCTCAGGGTATCAGCCCCAGCATTTT | CASSEASGYQPQHF
TRBJ2-7 | . | TRBV7-8 | . | TGTGCCAGCAGCTTCAAGGAAGCTCGGGAGCAGTACTTC | CASSFKEAREQYF
TRBJ2-1 | . | TRBV7-9 | few | TGTGCCAGCGACTCGTTTCCCCACCTCTCCTACAATGAGCAGTTCTTC | CASDSFPHLSYNEQFF
TRBJ1-6 | . | TRBV5-1 | . | TGCGCCAGCAGCACGCGGACAGCAAATTCACCCCTCCACTTT | CASSTRTANSPLHF
TRBJ1-2 | TRBD1 | TRBV4-1 | . | TGCGCCAGCAGCCAAACACAGGGGCCAATTTATGGCTACACCTTC | CASSQTQGPIYGYTF
TRBJ2-7 | . | TRBV7-8 | . | TGTGCCAGCAGCTTAGCGCCCGGGGATGGGCAGTACTTC | CASSLAPGDGQYF
TRBJ2-1 | . | TRBV7-9 | few | TGTGCCAGCAGCCCACCCGGAGCGGGCCCCTACAATGAGCAGTTCTTC | CASSPPGAGPYNEQFF
TRBJ2-5 | . | TRBV7-2 | few | TGTGCCAGCAGCAAGCCCCCCCGACGGGGCCAGTACTTC | CASSKPPRRGQYF
TRBJ2-7 | . | TRBV5-3 | . | TGTGCCAGCAGCACAGCGAAATCTGCTCGCGAGCAGTACTTC | CASSTAKSAREQYF
TRBJ1-1 | TRBD1 | TRBV14 | . | TGTGCCAGCAGCCCACCCGACAGGGAGGGCACTGAAGCTTTCTTT | CASSPPDREGTEAFF
TRBJ1-5 | . | TRBV6-2/TRBV6-3 | once | TGTGCCAGCAGTTATATCCGGGCTGGACAGCCCCAGCATTTT | CASSYIRAGQPQHF
TRBJ1-1 | . | TRBV7-8 | few | TGTGCCAGCAGCCCCTACGGGAACACTGAAGCTTTCTTT | CASSPYGNTEAFF
TRBJ1-1 | . | TRBV7-2 | many | TGTGCCAGCAGCACGGGTAGGGGCACTGAAGCTTTCTTT | CASSTGRGTEAFF
TRBJ2-2 | . | TRBV7-8 | many | TGTGCCAGCAGCTTCAACAGGGTGAACACCGGGGAGCTGTTTTTT | CASSFNRVNTGELFF
TRBJ2-3 | . | TRBV7-9 | few | TGTGCCAGCAGCTTAGAGGCGGGGCAGGGCACAGATACGCAGTATTTT | CASSLEAGQGTDTQYF
TRBJ2-3 | TRBD2 | TRBV7-2 | few | TGTGCCAGTGCGACTAGCGGCGCAGATACGCAGTATTTT | CASATSGADTQYF
TRBJ1-4 | . | TRBV7-9 | . | TGTGCCAGCAGCCAAGTTGCAACTAATGAAAAACTGTTTTTT | CASSQVATNEKLFF
TRBJ2-7 | TRBD2 | TRBV19 | few | TGTGCCAGTAGACCCGGGACTAAGACCTACGAGCAGTACTTC | CASRPGTKTYEQYF
TRBJ2-3 | TRBD1 | TRBV7-9 | . | TGTGCCAGCAGCGGATACAGGGGAGATACGCAGTATTTT | CASSGYRGDTQYF
TRBJ2-5 | TRBD2 | TRBV29-1 | . | TGCAGCGTTGGGCCTAGCGGGCAAGAGACCCAGTACTTC | CSVGPSGQETQYF
TRBJ2-3 | TRBD1 | TRBV11-1 | . | TGTGCCAGCAGCTTACCGGGACAGTTGGGGGCACACACAGATACGCAGTACTTT | CASSLPGQLGAHTDTQYF
TRBJ2-2 | . | TRBV6-5 | few | TGTGCCAGCGCGCTTGGCGGGCTTAGCGATAACACCGGGGAGCTGTTTTTT | CASALGGLSDNTGELFF
TRBJ2-5 | TRBD2 | TRBV14 | . | TGTGCCAGCAGCCAAGCAAAGACTAGCGGGGGGAATCAAGAGACCCAGTACTTC | CASSQAKTSGGNQETQYF